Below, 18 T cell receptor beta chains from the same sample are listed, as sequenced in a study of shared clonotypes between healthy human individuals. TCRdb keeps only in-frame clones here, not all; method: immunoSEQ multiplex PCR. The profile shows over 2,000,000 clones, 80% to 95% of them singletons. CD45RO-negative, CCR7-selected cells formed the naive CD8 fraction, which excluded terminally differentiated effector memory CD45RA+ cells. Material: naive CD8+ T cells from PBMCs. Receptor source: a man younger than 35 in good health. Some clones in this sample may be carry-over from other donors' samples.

The DNA for the CDR3 is TGTGCCAGTAGTGAGTGGAGGGAAAAACTGTTTTTT. It yields the protein CASSEWREKLFF. The chain has TRBV19 and TRBJ1-4; D remains unclear. Trimming removed 5 bases at V and 8 bases at J, with 9 bases between. From germline, CDR1 is LNHDA and CDR2 SQIVND (reference sequence). The CDR3 has 12 residues.

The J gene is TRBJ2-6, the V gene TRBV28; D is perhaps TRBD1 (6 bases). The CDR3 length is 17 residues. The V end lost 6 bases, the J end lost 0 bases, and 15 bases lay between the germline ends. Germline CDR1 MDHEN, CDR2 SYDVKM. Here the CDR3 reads CASRQGGGNSGANVLTF. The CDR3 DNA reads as TGTGCCAGCAGACAGGGTGGCGGCAACTCTGGGGCCAACGTCCTGACTTTC.

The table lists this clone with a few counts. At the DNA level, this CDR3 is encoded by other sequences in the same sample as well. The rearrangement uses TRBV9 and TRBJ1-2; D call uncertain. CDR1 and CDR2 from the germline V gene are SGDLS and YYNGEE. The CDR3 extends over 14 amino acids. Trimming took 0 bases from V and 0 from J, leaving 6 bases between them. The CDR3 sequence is CASSVGGANYGYTF. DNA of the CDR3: TGTGCCAGCAGCGTAGGCGGGGCTAACTATGGCTACACCTTC.

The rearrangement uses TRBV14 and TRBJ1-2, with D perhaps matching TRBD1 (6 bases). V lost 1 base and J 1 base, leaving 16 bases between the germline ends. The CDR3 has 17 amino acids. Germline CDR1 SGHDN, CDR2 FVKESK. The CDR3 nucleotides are TGTGCCAGCAGCCAAGTCAAGGACAGAGCCATTAACTATGGCTACACCTTC. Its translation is CASSQVKDRAINYGYTF.

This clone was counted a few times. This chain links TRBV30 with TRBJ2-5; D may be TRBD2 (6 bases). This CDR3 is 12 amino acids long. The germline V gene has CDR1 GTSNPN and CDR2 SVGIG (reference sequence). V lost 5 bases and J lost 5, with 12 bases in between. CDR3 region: CAWRELEETQYF. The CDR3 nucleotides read TGTGCCTGGCGGGAGCTGGAGGAGACCCAGTACTTC.

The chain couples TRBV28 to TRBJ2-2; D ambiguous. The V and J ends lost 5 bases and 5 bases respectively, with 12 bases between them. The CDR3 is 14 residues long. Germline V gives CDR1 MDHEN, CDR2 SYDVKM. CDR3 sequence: CASSTHQLTGELFF. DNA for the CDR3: TGTGCCAGCAGTACTCATCAGCTAACCGGGGAGCTGTTTTTT. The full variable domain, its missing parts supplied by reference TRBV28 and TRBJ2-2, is DVKVTQSSRYLVKRTGEKVFLECVQDMDHENMFWYRQDPGLGLRLIYFSYDVKMKEKGDIPEGYSVSREKKERFSLILESASTNQTSMYLCASSTHQLTGELFFGEGSRLTVL.

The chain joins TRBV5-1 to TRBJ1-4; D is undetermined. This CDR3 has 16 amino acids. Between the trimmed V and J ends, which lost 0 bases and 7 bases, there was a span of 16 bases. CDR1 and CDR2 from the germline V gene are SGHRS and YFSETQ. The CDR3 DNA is TGCGCCAGCAGCTTGGCGGGCAGATCCAGAGGTGAAAAACTGTTTTTT. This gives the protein CASSLAGRSRGEKLFF.

The CDR3: CASSGWLAGFYEQYF. For the CDR3, the DNA is TGCGCCAGCAGTGGGTGGTTAGCGGGCTTCTACGAGCAGTACTTC. The V and J genes are TRBV10-2 and TRBJ2-7; 7 positions match TRBD2. The CDR3 length is 15 residues. V shed 4 bases, J shed 3 bases, and the junction held 9 bases outside the gene matches. Germline CDR1 reads WSHSY; CDR2 reads SAAADI.

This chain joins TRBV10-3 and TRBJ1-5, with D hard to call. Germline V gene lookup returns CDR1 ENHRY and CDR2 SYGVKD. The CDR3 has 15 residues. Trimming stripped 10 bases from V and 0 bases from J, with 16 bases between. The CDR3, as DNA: TGTGCCACCACCGGGAGGGCTTATAGCAATCAGCCCCAGCATTTT. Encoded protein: CATTGRAYSNQPQHF.

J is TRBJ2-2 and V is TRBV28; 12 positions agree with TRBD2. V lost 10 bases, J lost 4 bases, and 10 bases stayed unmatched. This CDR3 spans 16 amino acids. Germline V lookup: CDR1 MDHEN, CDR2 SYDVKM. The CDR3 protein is CATTSGRLLSTGELFF. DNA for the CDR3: TGTGCCACCACTAGCGGGAGGCTCCTTTCCACCGGGGAGCTGTTTTTT.

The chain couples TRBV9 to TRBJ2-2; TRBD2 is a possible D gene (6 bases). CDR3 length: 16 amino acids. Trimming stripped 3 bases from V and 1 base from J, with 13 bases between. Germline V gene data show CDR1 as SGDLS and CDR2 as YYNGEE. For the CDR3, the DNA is TGTGCCAGCAGCGGTGCCATTAGCGGGAACACCGGGGAGCTGTTTTTT. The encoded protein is CASSGAISGNTGELFF.

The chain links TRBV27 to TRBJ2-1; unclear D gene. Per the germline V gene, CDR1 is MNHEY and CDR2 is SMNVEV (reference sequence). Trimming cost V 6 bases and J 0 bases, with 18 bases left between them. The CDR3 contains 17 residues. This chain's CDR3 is CASRGLVGKSSYNEQFF. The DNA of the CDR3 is TGTGCCAGCAGGGGGTTGGTGGGGAAAAGCTCCTACAATGAGCAGTTCTTC.

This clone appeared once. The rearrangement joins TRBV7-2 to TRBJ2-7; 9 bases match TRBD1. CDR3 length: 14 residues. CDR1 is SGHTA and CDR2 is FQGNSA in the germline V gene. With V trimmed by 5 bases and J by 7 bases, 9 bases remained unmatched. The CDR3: CASSPRTGEKEQYF. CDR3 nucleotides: TGTGCCAGCAGCCCTAGGACAGGGGAAAAGGAGCAGTACTTC.

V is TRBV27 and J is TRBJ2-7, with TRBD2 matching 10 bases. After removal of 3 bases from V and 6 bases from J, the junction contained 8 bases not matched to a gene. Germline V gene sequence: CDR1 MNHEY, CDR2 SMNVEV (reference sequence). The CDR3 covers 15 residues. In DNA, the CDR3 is TGTGCCAGCAGTTTGCTAGCGGGGGATCCCAGCGAGCAGTACTTC. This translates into CASSLLAGDPSEQYF.

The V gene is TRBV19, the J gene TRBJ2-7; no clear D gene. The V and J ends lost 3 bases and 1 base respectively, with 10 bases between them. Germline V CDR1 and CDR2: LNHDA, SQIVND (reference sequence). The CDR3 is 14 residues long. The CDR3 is CASSIVGLSYEQYF. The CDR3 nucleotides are TGTGCCAGTAGTATTGTGGGCCTTTCCTACGAGCAGTACTTC. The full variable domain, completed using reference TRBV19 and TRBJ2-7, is DGGITQSPKYLFRKEGQNVTLSCEQNLNHDAMYWYRQDPGQGLRLIYYSQIVNDFQKGDIAEGYSVSREKKESFPLTVTSAQKNPTAFYLCASSIVGLSYEQYFGPGTRLTVT.

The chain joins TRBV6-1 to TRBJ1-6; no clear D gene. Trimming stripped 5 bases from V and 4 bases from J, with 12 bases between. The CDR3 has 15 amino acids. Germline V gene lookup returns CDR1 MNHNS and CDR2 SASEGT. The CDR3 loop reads CASSPPGMYNSPLHF. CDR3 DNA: TGTGCCAGCAGTCCGCCCGGGATGTATAATTCACCCCTCCACTTT.

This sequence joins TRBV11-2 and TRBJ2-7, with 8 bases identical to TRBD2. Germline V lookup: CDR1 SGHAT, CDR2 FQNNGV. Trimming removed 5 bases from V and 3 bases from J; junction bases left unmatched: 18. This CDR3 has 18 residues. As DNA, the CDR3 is TGTGCCAGCAGCCCCGACGGTCTAGCGGGTGCCCCTGGCTACGAGCAGTACTTC. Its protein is CASSPDGLAGAPGYEQYF.

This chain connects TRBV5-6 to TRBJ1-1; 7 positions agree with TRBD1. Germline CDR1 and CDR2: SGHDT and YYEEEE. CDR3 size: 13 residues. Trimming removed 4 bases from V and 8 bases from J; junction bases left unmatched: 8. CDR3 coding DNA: TGTGCCAGCAGCCCCGCAGGGGGGACGGAAGCTTTCTTT. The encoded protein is CASSPAGGTEAFF.